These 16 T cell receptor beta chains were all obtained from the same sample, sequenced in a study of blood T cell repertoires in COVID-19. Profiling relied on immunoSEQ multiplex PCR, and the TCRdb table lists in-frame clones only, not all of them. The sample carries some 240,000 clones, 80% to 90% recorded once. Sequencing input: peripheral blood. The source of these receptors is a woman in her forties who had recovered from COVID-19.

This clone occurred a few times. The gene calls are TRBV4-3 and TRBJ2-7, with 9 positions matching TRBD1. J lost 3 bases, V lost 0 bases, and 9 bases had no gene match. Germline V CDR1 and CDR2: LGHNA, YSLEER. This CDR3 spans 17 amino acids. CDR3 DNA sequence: TGCGCCAGCAGCCAAGATGCGTGGGGACAGGGAGGCTACGAGCAGTACTTC. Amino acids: CASSQDAWGQGGYEQYF.

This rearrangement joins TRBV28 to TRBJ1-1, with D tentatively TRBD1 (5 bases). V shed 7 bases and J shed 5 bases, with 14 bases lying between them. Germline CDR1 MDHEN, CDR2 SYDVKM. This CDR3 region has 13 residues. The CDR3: CASIRGGSTEAFF. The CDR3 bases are TGTGCCAGCATACGTGGGGGGTCGACTGAAGCTTTCTTT. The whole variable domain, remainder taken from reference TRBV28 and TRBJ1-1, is DVKVTQSSRYLVKRTGEKVFLECVQDMDHENMFWYRQDPGLGLRLIYFSYDVKMKEKGDIPEGYSVSREKKERFSLILESASTNQTSMYLCASIRGGSTEAFFGQGTRLTVV.

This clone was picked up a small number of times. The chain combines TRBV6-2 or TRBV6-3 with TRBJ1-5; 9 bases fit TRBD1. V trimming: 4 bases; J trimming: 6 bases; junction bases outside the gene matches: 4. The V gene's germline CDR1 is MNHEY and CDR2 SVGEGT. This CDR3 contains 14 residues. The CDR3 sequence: CASSWGQGGQPQHF. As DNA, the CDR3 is TGTGCCAGCAGTTGGGGACAGGGTGGTCAGCCCCAGCATTTT.

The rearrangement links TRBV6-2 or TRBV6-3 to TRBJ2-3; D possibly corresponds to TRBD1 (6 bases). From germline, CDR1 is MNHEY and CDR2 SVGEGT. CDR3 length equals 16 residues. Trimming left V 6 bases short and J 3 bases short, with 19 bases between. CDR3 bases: TGTGCCAGCAGCCGACCGACAGGACTGGGGACAGATACGCAGTATTTT. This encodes CASSRPTGLGTDTQYF.

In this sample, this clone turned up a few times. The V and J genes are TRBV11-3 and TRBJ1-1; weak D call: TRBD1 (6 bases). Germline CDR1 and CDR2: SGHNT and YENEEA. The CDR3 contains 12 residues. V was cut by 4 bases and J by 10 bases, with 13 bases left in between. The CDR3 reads CASSWDTATAFF. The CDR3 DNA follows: TGTGCCAGCAGCTGGGACACGGCGACAGCTTTCTTT.

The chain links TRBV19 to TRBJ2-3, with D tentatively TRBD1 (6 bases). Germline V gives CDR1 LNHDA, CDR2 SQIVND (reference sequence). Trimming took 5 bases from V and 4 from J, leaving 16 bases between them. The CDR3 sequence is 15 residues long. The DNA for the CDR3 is TGTGCCAGTAGTTATTCACAGGGAAAGCCAGATACGCAGTATTTT. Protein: CASSYSQGKPDTQYF.

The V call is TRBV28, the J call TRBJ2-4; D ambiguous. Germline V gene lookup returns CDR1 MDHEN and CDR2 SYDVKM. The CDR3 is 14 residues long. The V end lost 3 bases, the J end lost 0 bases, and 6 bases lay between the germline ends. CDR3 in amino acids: CASSLRIAKNIQYF. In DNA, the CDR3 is TGTGCCAGCAGTTTGAGGATAGCCAAAAACATTCAGTACTTC.

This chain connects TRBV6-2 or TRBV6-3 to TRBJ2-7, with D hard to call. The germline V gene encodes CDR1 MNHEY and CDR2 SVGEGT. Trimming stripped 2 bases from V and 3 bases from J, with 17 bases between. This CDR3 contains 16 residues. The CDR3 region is CASSYRLGVELYEQYF. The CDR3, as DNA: TGTGCCAGCAGTTACCGTCTCGGAGTGGAACTCTACGAGCAGTACTTC.

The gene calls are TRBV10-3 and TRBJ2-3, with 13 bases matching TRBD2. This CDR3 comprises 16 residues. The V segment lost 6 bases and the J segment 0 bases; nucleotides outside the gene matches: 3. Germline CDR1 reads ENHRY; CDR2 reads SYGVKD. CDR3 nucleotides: TGTGCCATCAGACCGGGACTAGCGGGGAGCACAGATACGCAGTATTTT. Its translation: CAIRPGLAGSTDTQYF.

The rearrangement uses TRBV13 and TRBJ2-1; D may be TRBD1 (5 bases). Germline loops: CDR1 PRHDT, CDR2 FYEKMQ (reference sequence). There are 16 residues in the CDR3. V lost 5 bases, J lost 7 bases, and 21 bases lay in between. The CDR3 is CASSPSQGRFINEQFF. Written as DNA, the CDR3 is TGTGCCAGCAGCCCCTCCCAGGGTAGGTTTATTAATGAGCAGTTCTTC.

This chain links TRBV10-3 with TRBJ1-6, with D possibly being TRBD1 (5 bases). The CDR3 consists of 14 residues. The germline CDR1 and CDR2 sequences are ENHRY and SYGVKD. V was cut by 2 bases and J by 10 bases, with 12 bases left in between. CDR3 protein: CAISETGSESPLHF. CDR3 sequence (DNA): TGTGCCATCAGTGAGACAGGCTCAGAGTCACCCCTCCACTTT.

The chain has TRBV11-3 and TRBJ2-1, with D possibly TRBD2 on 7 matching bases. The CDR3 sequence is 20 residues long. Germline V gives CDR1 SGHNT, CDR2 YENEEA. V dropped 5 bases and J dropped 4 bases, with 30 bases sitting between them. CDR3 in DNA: TGTGCCAGCAGCCCGGGATGGACAGCCGAATCAGCGGGATTATACAATGAGCAGTTCTTC. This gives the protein CASSPGWTAESAGLYNEQFF.

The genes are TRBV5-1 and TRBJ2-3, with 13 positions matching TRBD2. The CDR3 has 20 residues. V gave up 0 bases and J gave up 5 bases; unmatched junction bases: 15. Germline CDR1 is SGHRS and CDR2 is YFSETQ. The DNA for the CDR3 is TGCGCCAGCAGCTTGGTTTCGCCCAGACTAGCGGGGGGCCGTGGAGATACGCAGTATTTT. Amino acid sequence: CASSLVSPRLAGGRGDTQYF.

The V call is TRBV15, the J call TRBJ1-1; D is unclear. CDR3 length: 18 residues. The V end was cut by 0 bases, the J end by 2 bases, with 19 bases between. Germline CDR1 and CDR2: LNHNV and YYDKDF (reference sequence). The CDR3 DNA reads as TGTGCCACCAGCAGAGATCGGGTTGAGTACCAAATAAACACTGAAGCTTTCTTT. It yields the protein CATSRDRVEYQINTEAFF.

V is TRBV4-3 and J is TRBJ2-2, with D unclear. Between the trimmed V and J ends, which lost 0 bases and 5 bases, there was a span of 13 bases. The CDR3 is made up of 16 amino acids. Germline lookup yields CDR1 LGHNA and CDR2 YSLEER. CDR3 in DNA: TGCGCCAGCAGCCAAGATTATGCATTCCAGACCGGGGAGCTGTTTTTT. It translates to CASSQDYAFQTGELFF.

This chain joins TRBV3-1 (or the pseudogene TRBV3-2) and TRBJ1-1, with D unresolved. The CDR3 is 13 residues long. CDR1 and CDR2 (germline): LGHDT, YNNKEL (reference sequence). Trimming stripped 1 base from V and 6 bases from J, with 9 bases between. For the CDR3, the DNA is TGTGCCAGCAGCCAAGTGCCGGGTTCTGAAGCTTTCTTT. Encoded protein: CASSQVPGSEAFF.